This TCR beta chain was documented in a study of shared clonotypes between healthy human individuals. Study-wide context: Ranging from 18 to 49 in age, donors were a couple of women and a few men.

TCRdb keeps only in-frame clones here, not all; method: immunoSEQ multiplex PCR. The sample lists roughly 2,500,000 clones, 80% to 95% occurring once. As to this clone: Its antigen is as yet unknown.

V shed 1 base and J shed 1 base, with 10 bases lying between them. Germline CDR1 MNHEY, CDR2 SMNVEV (reference sequence). The CDR3 consists of 15 residues. Donors were healthy HIV-negative adults without recent acute infections or vaccinations. General observations from the study: Non-shared clonotypes were found to have lower generation probabilities than the clonotypes that were shared by all four of the sorted-subset donors.

This TCR came from a man aged 18-30 years in good health. Some clones in this sample may be carry-over from other donors' samples. The rearrangement joins TRBV27 to TRBJ1-1, with D uncertain. Sequencing was performed on naive CD4+ T cells from PBMCs. The subset was: CD45RA+ positively selected. CDR3 region: CASSLLAIGNTEAFF. In nucleotides, the CDR3 is TGTGCCAGCAGTTTATTGGCCATAGGGAACACTGAAGCTTTCTTT.